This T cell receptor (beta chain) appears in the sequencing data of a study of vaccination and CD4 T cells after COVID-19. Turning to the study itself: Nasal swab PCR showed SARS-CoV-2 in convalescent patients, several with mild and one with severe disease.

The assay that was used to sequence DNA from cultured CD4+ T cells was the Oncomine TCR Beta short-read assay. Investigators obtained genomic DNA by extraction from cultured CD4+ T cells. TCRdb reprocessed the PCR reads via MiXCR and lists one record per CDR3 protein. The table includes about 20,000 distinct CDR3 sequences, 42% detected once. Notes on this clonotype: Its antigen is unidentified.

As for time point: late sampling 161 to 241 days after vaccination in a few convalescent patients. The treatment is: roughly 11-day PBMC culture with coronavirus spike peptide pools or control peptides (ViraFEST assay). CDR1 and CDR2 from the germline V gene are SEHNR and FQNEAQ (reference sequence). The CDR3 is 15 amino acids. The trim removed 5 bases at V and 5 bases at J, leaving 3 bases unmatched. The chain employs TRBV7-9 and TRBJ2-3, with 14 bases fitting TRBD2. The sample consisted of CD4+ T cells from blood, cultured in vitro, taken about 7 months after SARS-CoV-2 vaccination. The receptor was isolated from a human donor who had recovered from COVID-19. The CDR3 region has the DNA TGTGCCAGCAGCCCGGGACTAGCGGGAGAAGATACGCAGTATTTT. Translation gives CASSPGLAGEDTQYF. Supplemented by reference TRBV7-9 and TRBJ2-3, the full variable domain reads DTGVSQNPRHKITKRGQNVTFRCDPISEHNRLYWYRQTLGQGPEFLTYFQNEAQLEKSRLLSDRFSAERPKGSFSTLEIQRTEQGDSAMYLCASSPGLAGEDTQYFGPGTRLTVL.